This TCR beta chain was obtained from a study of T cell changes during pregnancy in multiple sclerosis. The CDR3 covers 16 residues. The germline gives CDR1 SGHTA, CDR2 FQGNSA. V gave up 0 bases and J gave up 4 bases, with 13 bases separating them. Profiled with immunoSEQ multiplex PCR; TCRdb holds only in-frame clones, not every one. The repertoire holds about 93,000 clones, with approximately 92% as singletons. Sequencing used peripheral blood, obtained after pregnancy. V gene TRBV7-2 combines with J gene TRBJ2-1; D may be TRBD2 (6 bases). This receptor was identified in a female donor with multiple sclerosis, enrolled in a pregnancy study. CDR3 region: CASSLAIAEPYNEQFF. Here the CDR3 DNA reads TGTGCCAGCAGCTTAGCTATAGCGGAACCATACAATGAGCAGTTCTTC.